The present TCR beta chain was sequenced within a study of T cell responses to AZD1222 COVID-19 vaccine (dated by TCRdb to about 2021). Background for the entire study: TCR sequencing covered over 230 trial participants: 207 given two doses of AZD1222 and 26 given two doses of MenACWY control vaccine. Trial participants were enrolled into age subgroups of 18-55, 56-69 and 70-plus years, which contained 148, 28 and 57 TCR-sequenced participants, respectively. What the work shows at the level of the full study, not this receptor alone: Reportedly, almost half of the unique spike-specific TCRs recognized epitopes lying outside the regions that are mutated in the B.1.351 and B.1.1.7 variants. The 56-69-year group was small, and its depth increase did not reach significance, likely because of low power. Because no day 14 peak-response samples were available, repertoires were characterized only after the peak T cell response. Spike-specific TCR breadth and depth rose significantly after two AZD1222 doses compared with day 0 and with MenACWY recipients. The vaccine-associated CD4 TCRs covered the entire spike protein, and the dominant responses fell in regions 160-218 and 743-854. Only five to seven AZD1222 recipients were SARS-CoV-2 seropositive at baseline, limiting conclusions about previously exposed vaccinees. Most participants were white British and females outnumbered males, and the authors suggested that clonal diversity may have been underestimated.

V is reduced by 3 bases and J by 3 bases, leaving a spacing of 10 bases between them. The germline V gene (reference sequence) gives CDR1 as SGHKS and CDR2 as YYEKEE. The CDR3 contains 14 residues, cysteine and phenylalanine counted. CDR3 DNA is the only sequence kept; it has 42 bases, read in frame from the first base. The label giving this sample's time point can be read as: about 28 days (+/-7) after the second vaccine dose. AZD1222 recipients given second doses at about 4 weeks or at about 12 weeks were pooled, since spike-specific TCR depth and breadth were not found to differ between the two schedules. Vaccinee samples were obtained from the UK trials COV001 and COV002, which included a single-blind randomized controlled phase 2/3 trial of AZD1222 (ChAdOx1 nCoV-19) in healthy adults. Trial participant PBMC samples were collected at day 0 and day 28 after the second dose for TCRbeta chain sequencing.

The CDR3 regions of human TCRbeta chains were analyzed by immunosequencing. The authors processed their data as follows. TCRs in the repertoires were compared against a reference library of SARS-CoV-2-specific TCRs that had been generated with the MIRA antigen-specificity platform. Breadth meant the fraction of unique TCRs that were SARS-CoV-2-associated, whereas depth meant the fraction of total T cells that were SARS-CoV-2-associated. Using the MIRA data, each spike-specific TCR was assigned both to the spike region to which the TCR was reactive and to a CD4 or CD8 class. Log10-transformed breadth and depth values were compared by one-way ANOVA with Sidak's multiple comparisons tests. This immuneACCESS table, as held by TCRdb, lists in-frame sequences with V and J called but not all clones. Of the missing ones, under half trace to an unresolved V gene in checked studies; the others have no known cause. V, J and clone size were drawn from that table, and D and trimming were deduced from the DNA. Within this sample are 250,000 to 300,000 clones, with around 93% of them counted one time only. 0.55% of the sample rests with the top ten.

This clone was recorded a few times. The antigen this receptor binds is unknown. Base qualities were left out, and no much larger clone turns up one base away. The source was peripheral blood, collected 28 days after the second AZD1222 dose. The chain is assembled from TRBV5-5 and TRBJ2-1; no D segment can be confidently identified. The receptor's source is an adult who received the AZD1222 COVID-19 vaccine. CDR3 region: CASSSGFGYNEQFF. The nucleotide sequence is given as TGTGCCAGCAGCTCCGGCTTCGGCTACAATGAGCAGTTCTTC.